Below, 18 T cell receptor beta chains from the same sample are listed, as sequenced in a study of blood T cell repertoires in COVID-19. Profiled with immunoSEQ multiplex PCR; TCRdb holds only in-frame clones, not every one. The sample shows 150,000 to 200,000 clones, about four fifths of them seen only once. Sample: peripheral blood. These receptors all stem from a woman in her 40s with acute or convalescent COVID-19.

The V and J genes are TRBV7-9 and TRBJ2-7; 11 nucleotides line up with TRBD1. J lost 4 bases, V lost 5 bases, and 16 bases had no gene match. In germline, CDR1 is SEHNR, CDR2 FQNEAQ (reference sequence). The CDR3 totals 18 residues. The CDR3 sequence: CASSRAISRDRGIYEQYF. DNA of the CDR3: TGTGCCAGCAGCCGCGCGATATCCCGGGACAGGGGGATTTACGAGCAGTACTTC.

Of note for this clone: At the DNA level, this CDR3 is encoded by other sequences in the same sample as well. The V call is TRBV6-5, the J call TRBJ1-1, with D hard to call. This CDR3 has 14 amino acids. Per the germline V gene, CDR1 is MNHEY and CDR2 is SVGAGI. V gave up 0 bases and J gave up 4 bases, with 9 bases separating them. The CDR3 is CASSYSSGVTEAFF. The CDR3 coding sequence is TGTGCCAGCAGTTACTCCTCGGGAGTCACTGAAGCTTTCTTT.

V usage is TRBV7-8 and J usage is TRBJ2-1; D is possibly TRBD2 (7 bases). The CDR3 consists of 16 residues. CDR1 SGHVS and CDR2 FQNEAQ come from the germline V gene. V was pared by 4 bases and J by 6 bases, with 19 bases between. CDR3 DNA: TGTGCCAGCAGCTCATACAGGGCCCCGGGAGGCAATGAGCAGTTCTTC. Its translation: CASSSYRAPGGNEQFF.

This chain links TRBV3-1 (or the pseudogene TRBV3-2) with TRBJ2-1, with 9 positions matching TRBD2. V was clipped by 1 base and J by 4 bases; unmatched bases: 2. Germline values: CDR1 LGHDT, CDR2 YNNKEL (reference sequence). The CDR3 runs to 15 residues. The CDR3 is CASSQVAGGYNEQFF. The CDR3 nucleotides are TGTGCCAGCAGCCAAGTGGCGGGAGGGTACAATGAGCAGTTCTTC.

This chain links TRBV7-6 with TRBJ2-3; TRBD2 matches at 8 bases. The CDR3 spans 16 residues. Germline V CDR1 and CDR2: SGHVS, FNYEAQ. V was clipped by 5 bases and J by 0 bases; unmatched bases: 7. The CDR3 DNA is TGTGCCAGCAGCACTCGGCGGGGGGCCAGCACAGATACGCAGTATTTT. It encodes CASSTRRGASTDTQYF. The full variable domain, completed using reference TRBV7-6 and TRBJ2-3, is GAGVSQSPRYKVTKRGQDVALRCDPISGHVSLYWYRQALGQGPEFLTYFNYEAQQDKSGLPNDRFSAERPEGSISTLTIQRTEQRDSAMYRCASSTRRGASTDTQYFGPGTRLTVL.

V usage is TRBV28 and J usage is TRBJ2-7; TRBD1 is a possible D gene (5 bases). The CDR3 spans 13 residues. V was cut by 2 bases and J by 2 bases, with 7 bases left in between. The V gene's germline CDR1 is MDHEN and CDR2 SYDVKM. The CDR3 coding sequence is TGTGCCAGCAGTTTACAGGGTCCCTACGAGCAGTACTTC. It encodes CASSLQGPYEQYF.

The chain uses TRBV27 and TRBJ2-1; D perhaps matches TRBD2 (5 bases). CDR1 and CDR2 (germline): MNHEY, SMNVEV (reference sequence). V dropped 6 bases and J dropped 14 bases, with 17 bases sitting between them. This CDR3 has 12 amino acids. Written as DNA, the CDR3 is TGTGCCAGCAGCCCCGACCCTTCGAGGGAGTTCTTC. Translated: CASSPDPSREFF.

This clone has more than one count but fewer than ten. The chain links TRBV4-1 to TRBJ1-2; 9 bases line up with TRBD1. The CDR3 extends over 14 amino acids. Germline V gives CDR1 MGHRA, CDR2 YSYEKL. After removal of 4 bases from V and 7 bases from J, the junction contained 7 bases not matched to a gene. The CDR3 loop is CASSLEQGARGYTF. CDR3 DNA: TGCGCCAGCAGCCTCGAACAGGGGGCGCGTGGCTACACCTTC.

This chain connects TRBV19 to TRBJ2-1, with 7 bases matching TRBD2. CDR1 and CDR2 from the germline V gene are LNHDA and SQIVND (reference sequence). The CDR3 loop spans 16 amino acids. Trimming took 4 bases from V and 1 from J; bases not matched to a gene: 7. The CDR3 loop reads CASSTGTTYSYNEQFF. DNA of the CDR3: TGTGCCAGTAGTACCGGGACTACCTATTCCTACAATGAGCAGTTCTTC.

The gene calls are TRBV2 and TRBJ2-3; TRBD1 aligns across 10 bases. Per the germline V gene, CDR1 is SNHLY and CDR2 is FYNNEI. Germline trimming cut 7 bases from V and 3 bases from J; bases unmatched to any gene: 4. The CDR3 consists of 14 residues. The CDR3 here is CASTPGQGTDTQYF. The CDR3 DNA sequence: TGTGCCAGCACGCCGGGACAGGGGACAGATACGCAGTATTTT.

The DNA for the CDR3 is TGTGCCAGCAGTTTAACGGTGTACGAGCAGTACTTC. It is translated as CASSLTVYEQYF. The chain recombines TRBV12-3 or TRBV12-4 with TRBJ2-7; D gene unclear. The CDR3 is 12 residues long. V was cut by 2 bases and J by 4 bases, with 6 bases left in between.

J is TRBJ2-3 and V is TRBV2; possibly TRBD2 for D (5 bases). V lost 3 bases and J 2 bases, leaving 12 bases between the germline ends. CDR3 length equals 15 residues. The germline gives CDR1 SNHLY, CDR2 FYNNEI. The chain's CDR3 is CASSDGLAYTDTQYF. The DNA of the CDR3 is TGTGCCAGCAGTGACGGGCTAGCCTACACAGATACGCAGTATTTT.

The V gene is TRBV15, the J gene TRBJ1-1, with a possible D match to TRBD1 (6 bases). Germline assignment: CDR1 LNHNV and CDR2 YYDKDF (reference sequence). The CDR3 runs to 14 residues. V was cut by 0 bases and J by 11 bases, with 16 bases left in between. This CDR3 reads CATSREYGTSSAFF. The CDR3, as DNA: TGTGCCACCAGCAGAGAATATGGGACATCCTCGGCTTTCTTT. The complete variable domain, with remaining parts taken from reference TRBV15 and TRBJ1-1, reads DAMVIQNPRYQVTQFGKPVTLSCSQTLNHNVMYWYQQKSSQAPKLLFHYYDKDFNNEADTPDNFQSRRPNTSFCFLDIRSPGLGDTAMYLCATSREYGTSSAFFGQGTRLTVV.

This rearrangement joins TRBV5-1 to TRBJ1-4, with 9 bases fitting TRBD1. This CDR3 has 15 residues. Trimming took 4 bases from V and 8 from J; bases not matched to a gene: 9. Germline V gene lookup returns CDR1 SGHRS and CDR2 YFSETQ. In DNA form, the CDR3 reads TGCGCCAGCAGCAGGACAGGGGTGACGGGGGAAAAACTGTTTTTT. This sequence encodes CASSRTGVTGEKLFF.

The chain uses TRBV6-2 or TRBV6-3 and TRBJ1-2, with D unclear. V lost 2 bases to trimming and J lost 6 bases, with 16 bases between them. The CDR3 is made up of 15 amino acids. Germline V gene data show CDR1 as MNHEY and CDR2 as SVGEGT. CDR3 nucleotides: TGTGCCAGCAGTTACGTCGGCGGGCATTCGGATGGCTACACCTTC. The encoded protein is CASSYVGGHSDGYTF.

The V and J genes are TRBV10-3 and TRBJ1-1, with 8 bases lining up with TRBD1. The CDR3 has 13 residues. Germline CDR1 ENHRY, CDR2 SYGVKD. The trim removed 7 bases at V and 4 bases at J, leaving 5 bases unmatched. As DNA, the CDR3 is TGTGCCATCACCAGTACAGGGGGCACTGAAGCTTTCTTT. Residues: CAITSTGGTEAFF.

The J gene is TRBJ1-1, the V gene TRBV5-1, with D uncertain. This CDR3 region has 14 residues. Between the trimmed V and J ends, which lost 4 bases and 0 bases, there was a span of 10 bases. Germline V gives CDR1 SGHRS, CDR2 YFSETQ. CDR3: CASSPLGVNTEAFF. DNA for the CDR3: TGCGCCAGCAGCCCCCTCGGGGTGAACACTGAAGCTTTCTTT.

The CDR3 protein is CASSVGPGGPNTGELFF. The CDR3 region has the DNA TGTGCCAGCAGCGTAGGACCCGGCGGCCCGAACACCGGGGAGCTGTTTTTT. This chain links TRBV9 with TRBJ2-2; D is unresolved. The V end was cut by 0 bases, the J end by 0 bases, with 12 bases between. This CDR3 has 17 amino acids. CDR1 SGDLS and CDR2 YYNGEE come from the germline V gene.